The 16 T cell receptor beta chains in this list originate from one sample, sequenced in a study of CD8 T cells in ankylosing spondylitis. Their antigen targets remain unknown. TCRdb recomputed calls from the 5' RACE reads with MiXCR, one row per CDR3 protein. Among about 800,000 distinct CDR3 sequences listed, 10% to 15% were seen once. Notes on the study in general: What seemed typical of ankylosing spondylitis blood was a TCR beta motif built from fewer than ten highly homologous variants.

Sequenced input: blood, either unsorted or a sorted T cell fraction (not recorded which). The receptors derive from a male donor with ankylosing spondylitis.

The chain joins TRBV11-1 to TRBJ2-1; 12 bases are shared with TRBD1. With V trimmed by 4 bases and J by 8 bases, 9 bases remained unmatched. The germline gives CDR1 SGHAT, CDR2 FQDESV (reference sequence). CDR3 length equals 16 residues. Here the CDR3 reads CASSSAPGQGADEQFF. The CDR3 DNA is TGTGCCAGCAGCTCCGCCCCGGGACAGGGGGCTGATGAGCAGTTCTTC.

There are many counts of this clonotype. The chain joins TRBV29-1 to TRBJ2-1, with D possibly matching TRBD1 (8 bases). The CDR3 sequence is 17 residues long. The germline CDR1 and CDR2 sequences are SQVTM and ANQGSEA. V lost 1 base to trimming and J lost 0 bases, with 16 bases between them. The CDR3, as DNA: TGCAGCGTTGAAGGGGGGCGGGGGACAGGCTCCTACAATGAGCAGTTCTTC. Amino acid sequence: CSVEGGRGTGSYNEQFF.

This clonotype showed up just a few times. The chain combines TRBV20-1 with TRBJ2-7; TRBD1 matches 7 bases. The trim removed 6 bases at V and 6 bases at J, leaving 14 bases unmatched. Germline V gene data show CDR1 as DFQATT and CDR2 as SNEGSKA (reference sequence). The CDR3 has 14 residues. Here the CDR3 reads CSAGRQGWGTEQYF. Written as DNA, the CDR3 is TGCAGTGCGGGACGACAGGGCTGGGGAACCGAGCAGTACTTC.

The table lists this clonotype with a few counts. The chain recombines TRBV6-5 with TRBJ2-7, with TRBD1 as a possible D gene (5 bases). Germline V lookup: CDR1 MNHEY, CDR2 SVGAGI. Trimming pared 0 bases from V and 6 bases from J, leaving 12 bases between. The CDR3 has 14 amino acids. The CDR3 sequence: CASSYSQGLSEQYF. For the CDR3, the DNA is TGTGCCAGCAGTTACTCTCAGGGTCTGAGCGAGCAGTACTTC.

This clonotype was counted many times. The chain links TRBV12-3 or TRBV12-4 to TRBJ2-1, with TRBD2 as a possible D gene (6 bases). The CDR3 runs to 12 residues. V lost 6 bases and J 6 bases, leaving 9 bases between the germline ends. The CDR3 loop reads CASSRTINEQFF. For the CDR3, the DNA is TGTGCCAGCAGCCGGACTATCAATGAGCAGTTCTTC.

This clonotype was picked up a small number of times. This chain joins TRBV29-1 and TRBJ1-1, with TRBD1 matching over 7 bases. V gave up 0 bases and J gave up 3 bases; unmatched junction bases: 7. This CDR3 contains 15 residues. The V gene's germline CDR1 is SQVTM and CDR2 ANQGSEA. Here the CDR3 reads CSVEDRGNTDTEAFF. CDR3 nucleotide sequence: TGCAGCGTTGAAGACAGGGGGAATACGGACACTGAAGCTTTCTTT.

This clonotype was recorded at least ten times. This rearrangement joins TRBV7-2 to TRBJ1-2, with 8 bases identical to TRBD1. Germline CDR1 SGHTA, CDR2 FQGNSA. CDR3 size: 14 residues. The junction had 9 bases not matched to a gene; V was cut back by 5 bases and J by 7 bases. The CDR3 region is CASSLGQGAGGYTF. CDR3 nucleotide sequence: TGTGCCAGCAGCCTGGGGCAGGGGGCGGGTGGCTACACCTTC. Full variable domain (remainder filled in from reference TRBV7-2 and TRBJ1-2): GAGVSQSPSNKVTEKGKDVELRCDPISGHTALYWYRQSLGQGLEFLIYFQGNSAPDKSGLPSDRFSAERTGGSVSTLTIQRTQQEDSAVYLCASSLGQGAGGYTFGSGTRLTVV.

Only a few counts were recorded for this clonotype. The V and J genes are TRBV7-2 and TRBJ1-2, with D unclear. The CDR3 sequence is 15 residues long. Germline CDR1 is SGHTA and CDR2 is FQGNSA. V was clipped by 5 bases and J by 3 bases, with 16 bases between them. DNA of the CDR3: TGTGCCAGCAGCCATCGGGAGATACGATACTATGGCTACACCTTC. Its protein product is CASSHREIRYYGYTF.

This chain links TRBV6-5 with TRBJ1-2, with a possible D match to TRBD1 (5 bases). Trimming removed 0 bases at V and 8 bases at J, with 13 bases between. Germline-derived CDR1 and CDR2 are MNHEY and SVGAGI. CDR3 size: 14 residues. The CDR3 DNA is TGTGCCAGCAGTTACTCGGGGCCGGGTGGGGGCTACACCTTC. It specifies CASSYSGPGGGYTF.

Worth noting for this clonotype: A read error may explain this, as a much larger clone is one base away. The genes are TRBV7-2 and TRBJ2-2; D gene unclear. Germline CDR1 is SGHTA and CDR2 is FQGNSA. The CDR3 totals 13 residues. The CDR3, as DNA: TGTGCCGGCAGCTTAGCCAGGACCGGGGAGCTGTTTTTT. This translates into CAGSLARTGELFF.

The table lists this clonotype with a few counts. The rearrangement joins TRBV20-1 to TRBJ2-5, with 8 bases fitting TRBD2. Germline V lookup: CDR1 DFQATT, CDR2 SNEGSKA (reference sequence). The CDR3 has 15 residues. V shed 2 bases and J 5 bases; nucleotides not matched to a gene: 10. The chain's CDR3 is CSARSSGTSSETQYF. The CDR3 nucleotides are TGCAGTGCTAGATCCTCTGGGACTAGTAGCGAGACCCAGTACTTC.

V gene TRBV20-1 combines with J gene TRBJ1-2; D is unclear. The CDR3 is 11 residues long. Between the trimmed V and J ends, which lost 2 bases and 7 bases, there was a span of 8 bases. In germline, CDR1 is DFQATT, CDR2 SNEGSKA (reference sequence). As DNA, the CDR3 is TGCAGTGCTAGACCTGGGTTTGGCTACACCTTC. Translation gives CSARPGFGYTF.

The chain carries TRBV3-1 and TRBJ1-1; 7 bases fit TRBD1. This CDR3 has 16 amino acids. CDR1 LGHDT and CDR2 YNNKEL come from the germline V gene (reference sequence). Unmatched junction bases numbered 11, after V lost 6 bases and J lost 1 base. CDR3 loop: CASSQGVSWSNTEAFF. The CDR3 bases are TGTGCCAGCAGTCAGGGGGTCTCCTGGTCGAACACTGAAGCTTTCTTT.

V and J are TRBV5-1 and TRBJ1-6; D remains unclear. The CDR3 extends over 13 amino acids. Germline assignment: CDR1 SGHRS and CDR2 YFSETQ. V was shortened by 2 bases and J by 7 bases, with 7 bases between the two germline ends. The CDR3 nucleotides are TGCGCCAGCAGCTTATTACAGAATTCACCCCTCCACTTT. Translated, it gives CASSLLQNSPLHF.

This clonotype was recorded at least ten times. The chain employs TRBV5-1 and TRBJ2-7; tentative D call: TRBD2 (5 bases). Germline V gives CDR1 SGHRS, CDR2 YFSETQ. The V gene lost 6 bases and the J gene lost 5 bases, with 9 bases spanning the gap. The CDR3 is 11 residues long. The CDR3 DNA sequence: TGCGCCAGCACGGGGTACGACGAGCAGTACTTC. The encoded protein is CASTGYDEQYF.

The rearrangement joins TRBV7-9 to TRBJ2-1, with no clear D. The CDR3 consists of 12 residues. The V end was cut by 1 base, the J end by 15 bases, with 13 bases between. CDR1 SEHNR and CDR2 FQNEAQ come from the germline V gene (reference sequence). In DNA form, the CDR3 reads TGTGCCAGCAGCTTAGTATTGGGAATGGCGTTCTTC. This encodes CASSLVLGMAFF.